This T cell receptor beta chain stems from a study of blood T cell repertoires in COVID-19. As for the study in general: From the United States, Italy and Spain came samples of acute and convalescent COVID-19.

Germline V CDR1 and CDR2: SGHRS, YFSETQ. Trimming took off 0 bases at V and 3 bases at J, with 13 bases between the two ends. The CDR3 contains 15 residues. The authors' processing: Quantification of nucleated cells was approximated via reference gene primer amplification. Assay: immunoSEQ multiplex PCR; the TCRdb copy retains only in-frame clones and omits some. The D gene and trimming were derived from the DNA, and the V and J assignments and clone size from that table. The sample consists of 90,000 to 150,000 clones, around nine tenths of them appearing once. This sequence joins TRBV5-1 and TRBJ2-7; a weak D match, TRBD1 (5 bases). Sequenced material: peripheral blood. The receptor comes from a human donor with acute or convalescent COVID-19. The donor label of this sample is uncertain. CDR3 nucleotides: TGCGCCAGCAGCTTGGTGGCAGGGTCCTTCTACGAGCAGTACTTC. Amino acid sequence: CASSLVAGSFYEQYF.